This entry lists 27 T cell receptor beta chains sequenced from one sample in a study of blood T cell repertoires in COVID-19. The table came from immunoSEQ multiplex PCR; TCRdb's copy has only in-frame clones and leaves some out. The sample includes 170,000 or so clones, around nine tenths of them seen just once. The sequenced material came from peripheral blood. The receptors were sampled from a woman in her late teens or twenties who had recovered from COVID-19.

The V call is TRBV7-2, the J call TRBJ2-1; 7 nucleotides agree with TRBD2. After removal of 5 bases from V and 7 bases from J, the junction contained 14 bases not matched to a gene. The CDR3 consists of 16 residues. Germline CDR1 reads SGHTA; CDR2 reads FQGNSA. The CDR3 region is CASSLTSGRGGNEQFF. The CDR3, as DNA: TGTGCCAGCAGCCTCACATCGGGACGGGGAGGGAATGAGCAGTTCTTC.

This clone was counted at least ten times. This chain uses TRBV7-9 with TRBJ2-1; 10 nucleotides line up with TRBD2. CDR3 length: 15 amino acids. V shed 4 bases and J 6 bases; nucleotides not matched to a gene: 6. The V gene's germline CDR1 is SEHNR and CDR2 FQNEAQ (reference sequence). The CDR3 DNA follows: TGTGCCAGCAGCTCCCAGATAGCGGGGGGCAATGAGCAGTTCTTC. It codes for CASSSQIAGGNEQFF.

The chain is built from TRBV18 and TRBJ2-5; 12 bases match TRBD2. This CDR3 region has 16 residues. Trimming at V came to 2 bases and at J to 1 base, leaving 2 bases not matched to a gene. The V gene's germline CDR1 is KGHSH and CDR2 LQKENI. This chain's CDR3 is CASSPTTSGSQETQYF. CDR3 nucleotides: TGTGCCAGCTCACCAACGACTAGCGGGAGCCAAGAGACCCAGTACTTC.

This sequence joins TRBV10-3 and TRBJ1-6, with 7 nucleotides matching TRBD1. J lost 5 bases, V lost 10 bases, and 5 bases had no gene match. Per the germline V gene, CDR1 is ENHRY and CDR2 is SYGVKD. There are 13 residues in the CDR3. In DNA form, the CDR3 reads TGTGCCACCAGAGACAGGGATAATTCACCCCTCCACTTT. It translates to CATRDRDNSPLHF.

This clone was observed at least ten times. This chain uses TRBV11-3 with TRBJ2-3; 7 bases are a match to TRBD2. Germline V gene sequence: CDR1 SGHNT, CDR2 YENEEA. The CDR3 is 17 residues long. The V gene end was trimmed by 5 bases and the J gene end by 0 bases; junction bases not matched to a gene: 11. CDR3 protein: CASSPAGPLTSTDTQYF. The CDR3 region has the DNA TGTGCCAGCAGCCCAGCGGGGCCACTCACTAGCACAGATACGCAGTATTTT.

The genes are TRBV10-3 and TRBJ2-3, with a weak D call TRBD1 (5 bases). V lost 6 bases, J lost 4 bases, and 8 bases lay in between. The germline gives CDR1 ENHRY, CDR2 SYGVKD. The CDR3 has 12 residues. The CDR3 reads CAISRAADTQYF. In DNA, the CDR3 is TGTGCCATCAGCAGGGCCGCAGATACGCAGTATTTT.

This clone appeared once. The chain combines TRBV19 with TRBJ1-5, with D perhaps TRBD1 (6 bases). The CDR3 covers 16 residues. The ends were cut back, 6 bases at V and 1 base at J, with 16 bases in the middle. Germline V CDR1 and CDR2: LNHDA, SQIVND (reference sequence). The CDR3 DNA reads TGTGCCAGTAGCCCTAACAGGGACGGGAGCAATCAGCCCCAGCATTTT. This sequence encodes CASSPNRDGSNQPQHF.

The V gene is TRBV7-9, the J gene TRBJ1-1; D is possibly TRBD1 (5 bases). V was shortened by 6 bases and J by 4 bases, with 12 bases between the two germline ends. Per the germline V gene, CDR1 is SEHNR and CDR2 is FQNEAQ (reference sequence). The CDR3 totals 13 residues. CDR3 nucleotide sequence: TGTGCCAGCAGTCCGGCAGGGCTCACTGAAGCTTTCTTT. Translation: CASSPAGLTEAFF.

This clone came up once. The chain carries TRBV5-1 and TRBJ1-6, with D perhaps TRBD1 (6 bases). The V end lost 2 bases, the J end lost 9 bases, and 15 bases lay between the germline ends. This CDR3 is 15 amino acids long. CDR1 is SGHRS, CDR2 YFSETQ, per germline. CDR3 bases: TGCGCCAGCAGCTTCTACAGGGCCCCAGGTTCACCCCTCCACTTT. Amino acids: CASSFYRAPGSPLHF. Full variable domain (rest looked up from reference TRBV5-1 and TRBJ1-6): KAGVTQTPRYLIKTRGQQVTLSCSPISGHRSVSWYQQTPGQGLQFLFEYFSETQRNKGNFPGRFSGRQFSNSRSEMNVSTLELGDSALYLCASSFYRAPGSPLHFGNGTRLTVT.

The CDR3 sequence: CASSQLGLAGADTQYF. The CDR3, as DNA: TGTGCCAGCTCACAACTCGGACTAGCGGGGGCAGATACGCAGTATTTT. This sequence joins TRBV18 and TRBJ2-3; 13 positions match TRBD2. The CDR3 totals 16 residues. The V segment lost 4 bases and the J segment 4 bases; nucleotides outside the gene matches: 5. In germline, CDR1 is KGHSH, CDR2 LQKENI.

The chain links TRBV19 to TRBJ1-1, with TRBD1 as a possible D gene (5 bases). The CDR3 has 13 residues. V was pared by 6 bases and J by 5 bases, with 13 bases between. Looked up from germline, CDR1 is LNHDA and CDR2 is SQIVND (reference sequence). This CDR3 reads CASRTEFGTEAFF. In DNA form, the CDR3 reads TGTGCCAGTAGGACAGAGTTTGGGACTGAAGCTTTCTTT.

This clone has only one observation. The gene calls are TRBV2 and TRBJ1-2; D unresolved. The CDR3 has 14 residues. CDR1 is SNHLY and CDR2 is FYNNEI in the germline V gene. Trimming stripped 8 bases from V and 7 bases from J, with 20 bases between. CDR3 DNA: TGTGCCAGCTTAGATGACCAGGCCCTGGGTGGCTACACCTTC. Protein product: CASLDDQALGGYTF.

V is TRBV9 and J is TRBJ1-2, with D possibly matching TRBD1 (6 bases). This CDR3 comprises 14 residues. Looked up from germline, CDR1 is SGDLS and CDR2 is YYNGEE. The germline V and J ends were trimmed by 3 bases and 0 bases, with 9 bases remaining between them. CDR3 nucleotide sequence: TGTGCCAGCAGCGCGGACAGAGCTAACTATGGCTACACCTTC. Translating gives CASSADRANYGYTF.

This clone was detected only a few times. This chain links TRBV4-2 with TRBJ1-5; TRBD1 agrees at 8 bases. After removal of 1 base from V and 4 bases from J, the junction contained 3 bases not matched to a gene. Germline CDR1 LGHNA, CDR2 YNFKEQ. This CDR3 has 15 residues. The CDR3 spells CASSQVDRENQPQHF. CDR3 DNA sequence: TGTGCCAGCAGCCAAGTGGACAGGGAAAATCAGCCCCAGCATTTT.

V usage is TRBV2 and J usage is TRBJ2-2; possible D gene TRBD2, 5 bases. The CDR3 has 14 residues. V lost 6 bases and J 7 bases, leaving 15 bases between the germline ends. Looked up from germline, CDR1 is SNHLY and CDR2 is FYNNEI. CDR3 DNA sequence: TGTGCCAGCAGCCCTAGAGGGTTTAACGGGGAGCTGTTTTTT. It codes for CASSPRGFNGELFF.

The chain employs TRBV6-5 and TRBJ1-4; D ambiguous. Germline V gives CDR1 MNHEY, CDR2 SVGAGI. The germline V and J ends were trimmed by 6 bases and 2 bases, with 10 bases remaining between them. CDR3 size: 14 residues. The CDR3 bases are TGTGCCAGCAGACCGGAGGGTACTAATGAAAAACTGTTTTTT. This encodes CASRPEGTNEKLFF.

The genes are TRBV2 and TRBJ1-2, with D possibly matching TRBD1 (5 bases). The germline V gene encodes CDR1 SNHLY and CDR2 FYNNEI. V was clipped by 6 bases and J by 8 bases, with 25 bases between them. CDR3 size: 16 residues. CDR3: CASSQSGAGIGRGYTF. The CDR3 DNA reads as TGTGCCAGCAGCCAAAGTGGAGCAGGGATTGGACGAGGCTACACCTTC.

This clone was seen once. The gene calls are TRBV19 and TRBJ1-1; tentatively, D is TRBD1 (5 bases). The CDR3 loop spans 13 amino acids. The ends were cut back, 6 bases at V and 3 bases at J, with 11 bases in the middle. Germline CDR1 reads LNHDA; CDR2 reads SQIVND (reference sequence). The CDR3 DNA is TGTGCCAGTAGGGGGGAGGTGGACACTGAAGCTTTCTTT. This codes for CASRGEVDTEAFF. Together with reference TRBV19 and TRBJ1-1, the CDR3 gives the full variable domain: DGGITQSPKYLFRKEGQNVTLSCEQNLNHDAMYWYRQDPGQGLRLIYYSQIVNDFQKGDIAEGYSVSREKKESFPLTVTSAQKNPTAFYLCASRGEVDTEAFFGQGTRLTVV.

This chain connects TRBV11-2 to TRBJ2-7, with D possibly being TRBD1 (5 bases). CDR3 length: 15 amino acids. The germline V gene has CDR1 SGHAT and CDR2 FQNNGV. The V end lost 4 bases, the J end lost 1 base, and 14 bases lay between the germline ends. The CDR3 nucleotides are TGTGCCAGCAGCTCGAACGAGACAGCTTCCTACGAGCAGTACGTC. The encoded protein is CASSSNETASYEQYV.

The genes are TRBV18 and TRBJ2-7; 8 bases agree with TRBD1. V shed 2 bases and J 2 bases; nucleotides not matched to a gene: 5. The CDR3 has 15 residues. Germline CDR1 and CDR2: KGHSH and LQKENI. The CDR3 here is CASSPGQGPTYEQYV. The CDR3 DNA sequence: TGTGCCAGCTCACCAGGACAGGGTCCTACCTACGAGCAGTACGTC.

V is TRBV6-5 and J is TRBJ1-1; maybe TRBD1 (6 bases). This CDR3 contains 14 residues. Trimming pared 4 bases from V and 2 bases from J, leaving 11 bases between. Germline-derived CDR1 and CDR2 are MNHEY and SVGAGI. This chain's CDR3 is CASSLNRANTEAFF. In nucleotides, the CDR3 is TGTGCCAGCAGTTTAAACAGGGCCAACACTGAAGCTTTCTTT.

This clone was seen only once. The genes are TRBV19 and TRBJ2-7, with TRBD1 matching 7 bases. V lost 8 bases and J lost 0; bases outside the gene matches: 16. The V gene's germline CDR1 is LNHDA and CDR2 SQIVND (reference sequence). This CDR3 is 17 amino acids long. CDR3 loop: CASSRTGLRLSSYEQYF. The CDR3 DNA reads TGTGCCAGTTCAAGGACAGGCCTCCGGTTAAGCTCCTACGAGCAGTACTTC.

This clone was observed once. The V gene is TRBV27, the J gene TRBJ1-2, with D perhaps matching TRBD1 (5 bases). Germline V CDR1 and CDR2: MNHEY, SMNVEV (reference sequence). The CDR3 has 18 amino acids. V was cut by 8 bases and J by 1 base, with 26 bases left in between. The CDR3, as DNA: TGTGCCAGCCTTGGGGGAACCGCGGCGGGAGCCAATAACTATGGCTACACCTTC. This sequence encodes CASLGGTAAGANNYGYTF.

The rearrangement joins TRBV7-9 to TRBJ2-1; 7 bases are a match to TRBD2. Germline V gene lookup returns CDR1 SEHNR and CDR2 FQNEAQ (reference sequence). The CDR3 consists of 14 residues. The V gene end was trimmed by 8 bases and the J gene end by 0 bases; junction bases not matched to a gene: 4. The CDR3 reads CASSRGDSYNEQFF. The CDR3 nucleotides are TGTGCCAGCTCCCGGGGGGACTCCTACAATGAGCAGTTCTTC.

V usage is TRBV12-3 or TRBV12-4 and J usage is TRBJ2-2, with D hard to call. Trimming stripped 10 bases from V and 5 bases from J, with 14 bases between. CDR3 length: 13 residues. The CDR3 coding sequence is TGTGCCACCCACTCCCGAGGTACCGGGGAGCTGTTTTTT. Its translation is CATHSRGTGELFF.

The chain employs TRBV19 and TRBJ1-2, with 8 bases lining up with TRBD1. The trim removed 7 bases at V and 6 bases at J, leaving 10 bases unmatched. Per germline, CDR1 LNHDA and CDR2 SQIVND (reference sequence). The CDR3 is made up of 14 amino acids. CDR3 bases: TGTGCCAGTATAGGACAGGGAAACCCTCATGGCTACACCTTC. As protein: CASIGQGNPHGYTF. Variable domain in full (rest from reference TRBV19 and TRBJ1-2): DGGITQSPKYLFRKEGQNVTLSCEQNLNHDAMYWYRQDPGQGLRLIYYSQIVNDFQKGDIAEGYSVSREKKESFPLTVTSAQKNPTAFYLCASIGQGNPHGYTFGSGTRLTVV.

The chain combines TRBV5-5 with TRBJ2-7, with 7 nucleotides matching TRBD2. Unmatched junction bases numbered 9, after V lost 4 bases and J lost 2 bases. The CDR3 length is 15 residues. Germline V gene lookup returns CDR1 SGHKS and CDR2 YYEKEE (reference sequence). The CDR3 loop is CASSVRASGAYEQYV. CDR3 nucleotide sequence: TGTGCCAGCAGCGTGAGGGCTAGCGGAGCCTACGAGCAGTACGTC.